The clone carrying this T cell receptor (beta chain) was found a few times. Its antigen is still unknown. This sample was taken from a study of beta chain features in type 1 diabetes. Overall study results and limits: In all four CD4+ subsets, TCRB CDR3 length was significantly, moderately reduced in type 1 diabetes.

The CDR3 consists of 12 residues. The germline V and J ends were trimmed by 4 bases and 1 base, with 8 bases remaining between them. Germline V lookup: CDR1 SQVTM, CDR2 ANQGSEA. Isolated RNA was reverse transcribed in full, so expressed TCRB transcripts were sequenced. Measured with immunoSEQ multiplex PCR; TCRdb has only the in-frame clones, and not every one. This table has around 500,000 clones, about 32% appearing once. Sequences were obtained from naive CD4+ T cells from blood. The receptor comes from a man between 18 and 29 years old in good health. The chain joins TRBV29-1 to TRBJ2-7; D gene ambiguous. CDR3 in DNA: TGCAGCGTTGTGACCGAATCCTACGAGCAGTACTTC. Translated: CSVVTESYEQYF.